These 13 T cell receptor beta chains were all obtained from the same sample, sequenced in a study of CD8 T cells in ankylosing spondylitis. Findings and caveats of the study: Characteristic of ankylosing spondylitis blood, it appeared, was a TCR beta motif comprising several highly homologous variants.

These TCRs' antigens remain unknown. TCRdb fed the 5' RACE reads into MiXCR, producing one record per CDR3 protein. This sample has about 540,000 distinct CDR3 sequences, with roughly an eighth found just once. Sequences were obtained from blood, either unsorted or a sorted T cell fraction (not recorded which). These receptors originate from a male donor with ankylosing spondylitis.

The chain joins TRBV4-2 to TRBJ2-1; TRBD2 aligns across 9 bases. Germline lookup yields CDR1 LGHNA and CDR2 YNFKEQ. The V and J ends lost 4 bases and 4 bases, in that order; junction bases with no gene match: 11. This CDR3 contains 17 residues. CDR3 region: CASSLSPTSGVYNEQFF. The CDR3, as DNA: TGTGCCAGCAGCCTATCCCCGACTAGCGGAGTTTACAATGAGCAGTTCTTC.

This clonotype showed up many times. This rearrangement joins TRBV12-3 or TRBV12-4 to TRBJ2-6, with D perhaps matching TRBD2 (6 bases). This CDR3 contains 15 residues. V was cut by 5 bases and J by 2 bases, with 10 bases left in between. The CDR3 protein is CASSARGTGANVLTF. Written as DNA, the CDR3 is TGTGCCAGCAGTGCCCGGGGGACTGGGGCCAACGTCCTGACTTTC.

This clonotype was recorded many times. The chain is built from TRBV6-2 or TRBV6-3 and TRBJ1-5; possible D gene TRBD1, 6 bases. The CDR3 contains 14 residues. Looked up from germline, CDR1 is MNHEY and CDR2 is SVGEGT. Trimming cost V 5 bases and J 5 bases, with 13 bases left between them. The CDR3 loop reads CASSQGSGYQPQHF. CDR3 in DNA: TGTGCCAGCAGTCAGGGGTCGGGATATCAGCCCCAGCATTTT.

This clonotype was recorded a few times. This chain connects TRBV5-1 to TRBJ2-5, with 8 bases matching TRBD1. The germline V gene encodes CDR1 SGHRS and CDR2 YFSETQ. The CDR3 extends over 16 amino acids. V dropped 4 bases and J dropped 2; count of bases not matched to a gene: 10. CDR3 coding DNA: TGCGCCAGCAGCCCAGGGGCGGGGACAGGACAAGAGACCCAGTACTTC. The encoded protein is CASSPGAGTGQETQYF.

This clonotype has at least ten counts. The chain combines TRBV20-1 with TRBJ2-1; D remains ambiguous. The V end was cut by 3 bases, the J end by 5 bases, with 11 bases between. CDR1 and CDR2 from the germline V gene are DFQATT and SNEGSKA (reference sequence). There are 13 residues in the CDR3. The CDR3 coding sequence is TGCAGTGCTAGCTTGGTAGGGAACAATGAGCAGTTCTTC. Amino acids: CSASLVGNNEQFF.

The chain employs TRBV7-2 and TRBJ1-2, with 7 bases aligning to TRBD1. Germline V gene data show CDR1 as SGHTA and CDR2 as FQGNSA. The junction had 11 bases not matched to a gene; V was cut back by 5 bases and J by 8 bases. The CDR3 totals 14 residues. The CDR3 sequence: CASSTNRGLDGYTF. CDR3 DNA: TGTGCCAGCAGCACCAACAGGGGTCTTGACGGCTACACCTTC.

The rearrangement joins TRBV11-2 to TRBJ2-3; 10 bases align to TRBD2. The V gene end was trimmed by 5 bases and the J gene end by 7 bases; junction bases not matched to a gene: 9. The CDR3 length is 15 residues. The V gene's germline CDR1 is SGHAT and CDR2 FQNNGV. CDR3 nucleotides: TGTGCCAGCAGCCACGGGGCTAGCGGGGGCCATACGCAGTATTTT. Translating gives CASSHGASGGHTQYF.

This clonotype has ten or more counts. V and J are TRBV7-9 and TRBJ2-3; D remains unclear. Per germline, CDR1 SEHNR and CDR2 FQNEAQ (reference sequence). The CDR3 has 12 residues. Trimming removed 2 bases at V and 6 bases at J, with 6 bases between. The CDR3 sequence: CASSLSLDTQYF. In DNA form, the CDR3 reads TGTGCCAGCAGCTTATCCCTTGATACGCAGTATTTT.

This rearrangement joins TRBV20-1 to TRBJ1-5; possibly TRBD1 for D (5 bases). The CDR3 consists of 16 residues. Per the germline V gene, CDR1 is DFQATT and CDR2 is SNEGSKA (reference sequence). With 1 base removed from V and 5 bases from J, the gap between germline ends came to 18 bases. The CDR3 bases are TGCAGTGCTAGAGGGCGGAAACAGGTAGAACATCAGCCCCAGCATTTT. Translating it yields CSARGRKQVEHQPQHF.

This clonotype was seen a few times. The chain employs TRBV20-1 and TRBJ1-6, with unresolved D. This CDR3 is built from 13 residues. CDR1 DFQATT and CDR2 SNEGSKA come from the germline V gene (reference sequence). The V gene lost 6 bases and the J gene lost 2 bases, with 8 bases spanning the gap. The CDR3 loop is CSAWQTYNSPLHF. CDR3 in DNA: TGCAGTGCGTGGCAAACCTATAATTCACCCCTCCACTTT.

The chain joins TRBV5-1 to TRBJ1-1, with D hard to call. The V and J ends lost 6 bases and 4 bases respectively, with 13 bases between them. Germline V gene lookup returns CDR1 SGHRS and CDR2 YFSETQ. The CDR3 sequence is 13 residues long. The CDR3 DNA sequence: TGCGCCAGCACACGGGATGTTGGCACTGAAGCTTTCTTT. Its translation: CASTRDVGTEAFF.

J is TRBJ1-5 and V is TRBV12-3 or TRBV12-4; D not resolved. V was shortened by 2 bases and J by 4 bases, with 6 bases between the two germline ends. The CDR3 loop spans 13 amino acids. CDR3 DNA sequence: TGTGCCAGCAGTTTACGGGTTAATCAGCCCCAGCATTTT. It codes for CASSLRVNQPQHF.

This clonotype was counted only a few times. The genes are TRBV20-1 and TRBJ1-2; D gene ambiguous. The CDR3 contains 11 residues. V shed 6 bases and J shed 4 bases, with 9 bases lying between them. CDR1 and CDR2 (germline): DFQATT, SNEGSKA (reference sequence). DNA of the CDR3: TGCAGTGCGACCTTTATCTATGGCTACACCTTC. It codes for CSATFIYGYTF.